The clone carrying this TCR beta chain was detected once. As yet, its antigen is unknown. Germline V gives CDR1 SEHNR, CDR2 FQNEAQ (reference sequence). Deletions cut 0 bases from V and 6 bases from J, with 4 bases between. This CDR3 has 12 residues. The data were obtained in a study of shared clonotypes between healthy human individuals. The overall study: CD4 naive and CD4 memory each took three plates per donor, while CD8 naive took two and CD8 memory one.

At deep level, the assay was performed. The method was immunoSEQ multiplex PCR; TCRdb's version includes in-frame clones alone and lacks a portion of them. In the table there are hundreds of thousands of clones, 73% of which are singletons. Study outcomes and limitations: Clonotype sharing levels among donors were expected to vary with sequencing depth. Approximately 5.1% was the fraction of naive CD4 clonotypes found shared across four donors.

This TCR came from a woman in her 30s in good health. The V and J genes are TRBV7-9 and TRBJ2-3; unclear D gene. Sequences were obtained from memory CD4+ T cells sorted from blood. The subset: CD45RA-negative fraction. The CDR3 nucleotides read TGTGCCAGCAGCTTAGCCATCGATACGCAGTATTTT. It translates to CASSLAIDTQYF. The variable domain in full, with the rest retrieved from reference TRBV7-9 and TRBJ2-3, is DTGVSQNPRHKITKRGQNVTFRCDPISEHNRLYWYRQTLGQGPEFLTYFQNEAQLEKSRLLSDRFSAERPKGSFSTLEIQRTEQGDSAMYLCASSLAIDTQYFGPGTRLTVL.